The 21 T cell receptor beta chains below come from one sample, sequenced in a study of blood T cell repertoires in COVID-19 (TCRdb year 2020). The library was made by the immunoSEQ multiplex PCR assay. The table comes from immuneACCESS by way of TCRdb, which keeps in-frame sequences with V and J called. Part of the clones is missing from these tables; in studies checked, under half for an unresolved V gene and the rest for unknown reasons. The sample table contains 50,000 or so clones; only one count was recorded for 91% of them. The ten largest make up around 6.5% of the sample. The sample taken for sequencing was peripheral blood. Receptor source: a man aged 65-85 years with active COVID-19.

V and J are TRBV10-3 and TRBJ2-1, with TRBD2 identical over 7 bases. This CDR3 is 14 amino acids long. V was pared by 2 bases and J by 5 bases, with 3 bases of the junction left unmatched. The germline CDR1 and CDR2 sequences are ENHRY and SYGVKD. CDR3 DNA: TGTGCCATCAGTGAGGCGGGGGTCCACAATGAGCAGTTCTTC. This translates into CAISEAGVHNEQFF.

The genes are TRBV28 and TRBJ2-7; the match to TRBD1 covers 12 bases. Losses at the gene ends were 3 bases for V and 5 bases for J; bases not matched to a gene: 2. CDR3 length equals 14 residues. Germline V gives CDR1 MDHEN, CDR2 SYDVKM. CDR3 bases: TGTGCCAGCAGTTTTGGGACAGGGGGCCACGAGCAGTACTTC. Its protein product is CASSFGTGGHEQYF. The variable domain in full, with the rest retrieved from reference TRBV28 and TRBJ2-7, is DVKVTQSSRYLVKRTGEKVFLECVQDMDHENMFWYRQDPGLGLRLIYFSYDVKMKEKGDIPEGYSVSREKKERFSLILESASTNQTSMYLCASSFGTGGHEQYFGPGTRLTVT.

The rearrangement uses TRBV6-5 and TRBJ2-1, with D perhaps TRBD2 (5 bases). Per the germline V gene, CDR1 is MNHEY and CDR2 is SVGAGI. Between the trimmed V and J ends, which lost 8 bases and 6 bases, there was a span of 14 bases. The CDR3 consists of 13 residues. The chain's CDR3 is CASGSRARNEQFF. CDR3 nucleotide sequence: TGTGCCAGCGGCTCGCGGGCTCGCAATGAGCAGTTCTTC.

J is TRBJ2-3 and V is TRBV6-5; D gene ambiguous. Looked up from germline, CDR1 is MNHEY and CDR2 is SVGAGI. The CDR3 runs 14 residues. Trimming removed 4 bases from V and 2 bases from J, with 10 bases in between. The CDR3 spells CASSLGSLTDTQYF. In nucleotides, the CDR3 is TGTGCCAGCAGTTTAGGTAGCCTCACAGATACGCAGTATTTT.

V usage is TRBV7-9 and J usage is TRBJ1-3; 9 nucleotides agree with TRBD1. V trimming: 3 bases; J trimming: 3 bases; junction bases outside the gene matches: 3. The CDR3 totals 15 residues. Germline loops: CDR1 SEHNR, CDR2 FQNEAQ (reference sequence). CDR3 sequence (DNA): TGTGCCAGCAGCTTCCGGGACAGGGATGGAAACACCATATATTTT. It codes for CASSFRDRDGNTIYF.

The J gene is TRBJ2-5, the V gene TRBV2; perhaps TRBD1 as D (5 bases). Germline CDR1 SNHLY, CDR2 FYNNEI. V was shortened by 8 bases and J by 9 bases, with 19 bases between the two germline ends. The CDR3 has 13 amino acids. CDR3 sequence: CASSSDPLGAQYF. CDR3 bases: TGTGCCAGCTCCTCCGACCCCTTAGGGGCCCAGTACTTC.

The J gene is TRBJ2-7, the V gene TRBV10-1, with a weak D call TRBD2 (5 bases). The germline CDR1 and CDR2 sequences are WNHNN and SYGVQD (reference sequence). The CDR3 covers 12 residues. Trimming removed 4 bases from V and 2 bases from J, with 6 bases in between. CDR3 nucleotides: TGCGCCAGCAGTGCGGGGACCTACGAGCAGTACTTC. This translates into CASSAGTYEQYF.

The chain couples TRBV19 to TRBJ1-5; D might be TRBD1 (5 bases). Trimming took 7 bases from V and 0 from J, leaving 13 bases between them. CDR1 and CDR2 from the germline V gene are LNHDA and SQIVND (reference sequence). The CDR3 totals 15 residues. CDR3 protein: CASKVRDYSNQPQHF. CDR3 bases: TGTGCCAGTAAGGTCAGGGATTATAGCAATCAGCCCCAGCATTTT.

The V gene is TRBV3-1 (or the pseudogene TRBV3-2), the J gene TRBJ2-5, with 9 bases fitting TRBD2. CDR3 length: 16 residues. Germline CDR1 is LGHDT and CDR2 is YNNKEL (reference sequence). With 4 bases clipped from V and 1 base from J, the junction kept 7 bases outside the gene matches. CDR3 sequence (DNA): TGTGCCAGCAGCCCAGGACTAGCGTTTGGCCAAGAGACCCAGTACTTC. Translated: CASSPGLAFGQETQYF.

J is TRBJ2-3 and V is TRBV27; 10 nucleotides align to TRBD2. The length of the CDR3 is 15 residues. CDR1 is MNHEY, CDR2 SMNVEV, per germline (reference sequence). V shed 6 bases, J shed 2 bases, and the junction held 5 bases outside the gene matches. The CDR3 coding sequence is TGTGCCAGCAGGCCCACTAGCGGGATCACAGATACGCAGTATTTT. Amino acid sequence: CASRPTSGITDTQYF.

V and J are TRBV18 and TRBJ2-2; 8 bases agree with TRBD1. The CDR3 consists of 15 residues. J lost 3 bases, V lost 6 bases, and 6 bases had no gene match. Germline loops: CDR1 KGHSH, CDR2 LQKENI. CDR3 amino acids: CASSPGGADTGELFF. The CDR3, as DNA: TGTGCCAGCTCCCCAGGGGGCGCGGACACCGGGGAGCTGTTTTTT.

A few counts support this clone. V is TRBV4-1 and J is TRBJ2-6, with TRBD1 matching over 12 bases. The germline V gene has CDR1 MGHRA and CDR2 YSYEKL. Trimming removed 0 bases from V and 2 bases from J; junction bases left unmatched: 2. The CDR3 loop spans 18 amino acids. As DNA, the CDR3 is TGCGCCAGCAGCCAAGAGGGACAGGGGGCGGCTGGGGCCAACGTCCTGACTTTC. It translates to CASSQEGQGAAGANVLTF.

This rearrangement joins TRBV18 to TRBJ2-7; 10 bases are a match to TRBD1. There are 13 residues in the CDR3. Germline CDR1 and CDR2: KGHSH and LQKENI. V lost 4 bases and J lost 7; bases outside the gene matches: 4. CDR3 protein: CASSRRTGGEQYF. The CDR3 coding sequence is TGTGCCAGCTCACGCAGGACAGGGGGGGAGCAGTACTTC.

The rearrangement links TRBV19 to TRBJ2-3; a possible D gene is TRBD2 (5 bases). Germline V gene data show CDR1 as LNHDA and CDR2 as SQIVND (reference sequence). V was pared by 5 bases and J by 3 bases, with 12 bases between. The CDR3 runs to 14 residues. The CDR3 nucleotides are TGTGCCAGTAGTCCCATTGGACTGACAGATACGCAGTATTTT. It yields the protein CASSPIGLTDTQYF.

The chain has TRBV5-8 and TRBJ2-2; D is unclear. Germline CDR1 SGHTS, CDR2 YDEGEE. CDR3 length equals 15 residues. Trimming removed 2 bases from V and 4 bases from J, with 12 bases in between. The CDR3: CASSFSSHGTGELFF. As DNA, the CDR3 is TGTGCCAGCAGCTTCTCCTCACATGGCACCGGGGAGCTGTTTTTT.

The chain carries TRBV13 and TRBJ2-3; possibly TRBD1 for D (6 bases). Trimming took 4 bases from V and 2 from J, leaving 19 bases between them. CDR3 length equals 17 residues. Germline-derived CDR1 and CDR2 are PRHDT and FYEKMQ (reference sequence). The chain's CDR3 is CASSSPTGFPYTDTQYF. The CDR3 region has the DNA TGTGCCAGCAGCTCGCCAACAGGGTTTCCCTACACAGATACGCAGTATTTT.

The CDR3 region has the DNA TGTGCCAGCAGTGAATTGGGGGGGTCGAACACCGGGGAGCTGTTTTTT. Residues: CASSELGGSNTGELFF. V is TRBV2 and J is TRBJ2-2; TRBD2 matches 7 bases. Germline trimming cut 2 bases from V and 0 bases from J; bases unmatched to any gene: 3. The CDR3 loop spans 16 amino acids. Germline-derived CDR1 and CDR2 are SNHLY and FYNNEI.

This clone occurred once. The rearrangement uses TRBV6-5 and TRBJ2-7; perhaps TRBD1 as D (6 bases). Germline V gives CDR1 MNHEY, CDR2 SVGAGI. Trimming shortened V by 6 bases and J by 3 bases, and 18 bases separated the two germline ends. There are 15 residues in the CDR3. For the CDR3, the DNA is TGTGCCAGCAGCCTAAATTGGGACATAAGCTACGAGCAGTACTTC. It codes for CASSLNWDISYEQYF.

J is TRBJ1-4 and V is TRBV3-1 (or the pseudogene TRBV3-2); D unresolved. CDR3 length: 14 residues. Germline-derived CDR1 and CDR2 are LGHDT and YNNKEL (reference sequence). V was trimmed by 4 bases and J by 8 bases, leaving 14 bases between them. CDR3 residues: CASSPRGVGEKLFF. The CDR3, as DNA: TGTGCCAGCAGCCCGCGCGGGGTTGGAGAAAAACTGTTTTTT.

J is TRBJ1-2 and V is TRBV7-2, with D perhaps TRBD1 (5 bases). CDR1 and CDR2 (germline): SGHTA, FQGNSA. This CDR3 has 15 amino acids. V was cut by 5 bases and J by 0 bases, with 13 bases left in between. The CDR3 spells CASSPQPRANYGYTF. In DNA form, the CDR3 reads TGTGCCAGCAGCCCACAACCCAGGGCTAACTATGGCTACACCTTC.

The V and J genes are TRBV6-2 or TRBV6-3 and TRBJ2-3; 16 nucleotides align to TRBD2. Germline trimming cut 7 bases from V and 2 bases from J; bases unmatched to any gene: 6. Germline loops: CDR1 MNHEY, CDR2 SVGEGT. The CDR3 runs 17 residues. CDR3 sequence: CASNPGLAGGPTDTQYF. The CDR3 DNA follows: TGTGCCAGCAACCCGGGACTAGCGGGGGGGCCCACAGATACGCAGTATTTT.